This TCR beta chain derives from a study of cytomegalovirus exposure and HLA in healthy donors. V was pared by 1 base and J by 7 bases, with 8 bases between. Germline V gives CDR1 KGHSH, CDR2 LQKENI. There are 13 residues in the CDR3. Among the 120 subjects of the validation cohort, separate from the approximately 700-subject first cohort, were the donors. Only in-frame clones appear in the TCRdb table, and some are missing; sequencing was by immunoSEQ multiplex PCR. The data show about 110,000 clones, 85% to 90% seen once. On this clone itself: What it binds is unknown.

Study-wide points: In the 120 validation repertoires, a later analysis found that first-cohort TCR clusters tended to co-occur. Altogether, 150 to 200 TCR beta chains were recorded as cytomegalovirus-associated.

This clonotype originated in a woman aged 18-30 years in good health and CMV-seropositive. The J gene is TRBJ2-1, the V gene TRBV18, with a weak D call TRBD2 (5 bases). The material sequenced was PBMCs. In nucleotides, the CDR3 is TGTGCCAGCTCACCACAATCGGGAAATGAGCAGTTCTTC. It translates to CASSPQSGNEQFF.